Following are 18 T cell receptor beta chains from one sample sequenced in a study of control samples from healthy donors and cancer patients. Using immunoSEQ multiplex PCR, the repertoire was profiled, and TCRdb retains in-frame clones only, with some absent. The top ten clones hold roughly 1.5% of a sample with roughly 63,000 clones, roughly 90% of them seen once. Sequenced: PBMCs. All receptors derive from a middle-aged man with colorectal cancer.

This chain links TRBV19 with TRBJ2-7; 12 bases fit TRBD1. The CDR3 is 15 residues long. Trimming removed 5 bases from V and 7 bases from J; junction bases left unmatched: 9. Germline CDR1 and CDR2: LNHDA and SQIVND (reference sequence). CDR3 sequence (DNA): TGTGCCAGTAGTCCGACGGGACAGGGGGCGAAAGAGCAGTACTTC. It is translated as CASSPTGQGAKEQYF.

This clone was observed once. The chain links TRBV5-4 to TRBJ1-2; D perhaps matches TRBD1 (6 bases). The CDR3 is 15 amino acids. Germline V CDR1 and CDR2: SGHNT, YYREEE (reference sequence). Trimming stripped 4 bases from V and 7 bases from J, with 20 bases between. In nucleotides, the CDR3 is TGTGCCAGCAGCGTTGCCCGACAGGCGGAGGCTGGCTACACCTTC. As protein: CASSVARQAEAGYTF.

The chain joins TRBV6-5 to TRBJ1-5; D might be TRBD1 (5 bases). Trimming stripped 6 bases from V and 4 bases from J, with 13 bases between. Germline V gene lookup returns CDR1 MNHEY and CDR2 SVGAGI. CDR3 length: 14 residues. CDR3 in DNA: TGTGCCAGCAGGGACGGGACGGATAATCAGCCCCAGCATTTT. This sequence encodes CASRDGTDNQPQHF.

In DNA form, the CDR3 reads TGTGCCAGCAGCTTGGCGGGGGCGTACAATTCACCCCTCCACTTT. This encodes CASSLAGAYNSPLHF. This rearrangement joins TRBV5-6 to TRBJ1-6; perhaps TRBD1 as D (6 bases). This CDR3 has 15 residues. CDR1 SGHDT and CDR2 YYEEEE come from the germline V gene. Deletions cut 0 bases from V and 7 bases from J, with 11 bases between.

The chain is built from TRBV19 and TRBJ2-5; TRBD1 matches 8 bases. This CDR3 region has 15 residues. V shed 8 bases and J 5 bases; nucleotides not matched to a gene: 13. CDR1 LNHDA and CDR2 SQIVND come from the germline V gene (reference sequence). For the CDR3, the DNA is TGTGCCAGTTATCCCAGGGGGCATACGGGGGAGACCCAGTACTTC. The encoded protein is CASYPRGHTGETQYF.

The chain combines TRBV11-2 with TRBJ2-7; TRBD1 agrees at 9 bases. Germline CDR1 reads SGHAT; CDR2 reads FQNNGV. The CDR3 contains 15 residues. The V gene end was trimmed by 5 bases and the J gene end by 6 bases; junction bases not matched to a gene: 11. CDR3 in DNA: TGTGCCAGCAGCCCCAGGGGGACAGGGCTGCGCGAGCAGTACTTC. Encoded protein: CASSPRGTGLREQYF.

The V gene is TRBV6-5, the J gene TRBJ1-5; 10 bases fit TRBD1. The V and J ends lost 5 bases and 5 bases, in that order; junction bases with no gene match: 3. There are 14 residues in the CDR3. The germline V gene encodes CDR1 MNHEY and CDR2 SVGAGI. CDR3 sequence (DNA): TGTGCCAGCAGTAGGGGACAGGGGCATCAGCCCCAGCATTTT. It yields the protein CASSRGQGHQPQHF.

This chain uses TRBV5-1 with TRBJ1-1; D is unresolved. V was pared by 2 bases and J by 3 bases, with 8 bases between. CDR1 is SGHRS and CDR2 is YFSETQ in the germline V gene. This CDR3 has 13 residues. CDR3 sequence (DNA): TGCGCCAGCAGCTTCAGCGGCTACACTGAAGCTTTCTTT. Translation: CASSFSGYTEAFF.

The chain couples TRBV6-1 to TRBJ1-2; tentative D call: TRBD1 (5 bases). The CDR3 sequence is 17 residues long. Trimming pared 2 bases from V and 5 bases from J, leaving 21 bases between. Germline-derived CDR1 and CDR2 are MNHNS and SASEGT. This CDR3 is CASSERGYSTAPYGYTF. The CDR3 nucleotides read TGTGCCAGCAGTGAACGGGGCTATTCCACGGCCCCTTATGGCTACACCTTC.

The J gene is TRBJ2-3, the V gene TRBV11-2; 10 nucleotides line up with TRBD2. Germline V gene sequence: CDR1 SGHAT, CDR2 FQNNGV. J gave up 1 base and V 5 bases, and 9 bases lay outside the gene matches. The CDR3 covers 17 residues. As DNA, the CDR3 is TGTGCCAGCAGCCCCAGGGCTAGCGGGGGCCGCACAGATACGCAGTATTTT. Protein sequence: CASSPRASGGRTDTQYF. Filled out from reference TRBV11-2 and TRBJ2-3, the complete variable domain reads EAGVAQSPRYKIIEKRQSVAFWCNPISGHATLYWYQQILGQGPKLLIQFQNNGVVDDSQLPKDRFSAERLKGVDSTLKIQPAKLEDSAVYLCASSPRASGGRTDTQYFGPGTRLTVL.

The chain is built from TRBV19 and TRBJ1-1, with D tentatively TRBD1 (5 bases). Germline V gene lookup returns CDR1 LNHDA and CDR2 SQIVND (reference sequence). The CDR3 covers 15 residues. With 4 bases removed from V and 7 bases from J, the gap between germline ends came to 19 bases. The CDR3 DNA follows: TGTGCCAGTAGTAGTCCCGGGACGGGGCACGGTGAAGCTTTCTTT. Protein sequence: CASSSPGTGHGEAFF.

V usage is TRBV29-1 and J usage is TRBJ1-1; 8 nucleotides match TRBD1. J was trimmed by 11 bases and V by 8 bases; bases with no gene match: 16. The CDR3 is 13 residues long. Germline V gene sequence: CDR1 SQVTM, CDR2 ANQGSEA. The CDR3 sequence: CSPEDPGGFKAFF. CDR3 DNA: TGCAGCCCCGAAGATCCAGGGGGCTTTAAGGCTTTCTTT.

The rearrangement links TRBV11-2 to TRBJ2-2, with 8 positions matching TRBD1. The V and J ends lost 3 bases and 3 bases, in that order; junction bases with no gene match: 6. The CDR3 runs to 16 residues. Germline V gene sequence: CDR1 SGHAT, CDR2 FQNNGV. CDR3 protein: CASSFLTGDYTGELFF. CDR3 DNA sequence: TGTGCCAGCAGCTTTTTGACAGGGGACTACACCGGGGAGCTGTTTTTT.

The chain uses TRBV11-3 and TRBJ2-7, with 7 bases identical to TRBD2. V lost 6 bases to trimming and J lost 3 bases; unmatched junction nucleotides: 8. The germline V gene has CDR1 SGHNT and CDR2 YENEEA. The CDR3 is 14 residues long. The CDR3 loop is CASRGGVNFYEQYF. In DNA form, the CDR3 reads TGTGCCAGCAGGGGGGGGGTTAACTTCTACGAGCAGTACTTC.

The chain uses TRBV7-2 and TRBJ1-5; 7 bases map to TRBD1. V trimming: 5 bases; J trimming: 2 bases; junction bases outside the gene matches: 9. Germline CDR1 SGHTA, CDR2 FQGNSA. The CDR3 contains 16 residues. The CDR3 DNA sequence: TGTGCCAGCAGCCTGGGTGGGGACAGCCGCAATCAGCCCCAGCATTTT. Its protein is CASSLGGDSRNQPQHF.

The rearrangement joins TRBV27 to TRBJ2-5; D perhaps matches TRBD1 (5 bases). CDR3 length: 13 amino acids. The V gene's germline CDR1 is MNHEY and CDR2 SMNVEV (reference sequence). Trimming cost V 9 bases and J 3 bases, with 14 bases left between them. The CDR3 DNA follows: TGTGCCAGGCAGGGTGAGAGGAAAGAGACCCAGTACTTC. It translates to CARQGERKETQYF.

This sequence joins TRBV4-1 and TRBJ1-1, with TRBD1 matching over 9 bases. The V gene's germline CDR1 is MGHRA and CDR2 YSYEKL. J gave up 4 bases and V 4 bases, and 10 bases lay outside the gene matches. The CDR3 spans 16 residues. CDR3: CASSPADRGIGTEAFF. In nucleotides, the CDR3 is TGCGCCAGCAGCCCAGCAGACAGGGGGATTGGCACTGAAGCTTTCTTT.

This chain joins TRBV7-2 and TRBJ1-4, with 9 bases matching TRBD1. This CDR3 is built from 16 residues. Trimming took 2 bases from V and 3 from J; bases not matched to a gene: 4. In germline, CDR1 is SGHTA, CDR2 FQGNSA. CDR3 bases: TGTGCCAGCAGCTTACACAGGGGGCTGCCTAATGAAAAACTGTTTTTT. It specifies CASSLHRGLPNEKLFF.